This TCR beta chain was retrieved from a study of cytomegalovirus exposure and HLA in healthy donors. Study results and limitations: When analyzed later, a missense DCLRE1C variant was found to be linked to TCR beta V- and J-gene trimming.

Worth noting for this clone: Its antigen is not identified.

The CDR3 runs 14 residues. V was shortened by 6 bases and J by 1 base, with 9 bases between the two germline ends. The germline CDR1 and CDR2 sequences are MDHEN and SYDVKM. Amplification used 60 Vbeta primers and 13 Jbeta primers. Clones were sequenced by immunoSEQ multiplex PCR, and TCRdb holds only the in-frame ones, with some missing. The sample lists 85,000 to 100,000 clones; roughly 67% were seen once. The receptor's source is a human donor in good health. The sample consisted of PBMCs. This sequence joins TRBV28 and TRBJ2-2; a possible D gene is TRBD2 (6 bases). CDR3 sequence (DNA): TGTGCCAGCAGCTTGCGGGGGAACACCGGGGAGCTGTTTTTT. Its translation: CASSLRGNTGELFF.